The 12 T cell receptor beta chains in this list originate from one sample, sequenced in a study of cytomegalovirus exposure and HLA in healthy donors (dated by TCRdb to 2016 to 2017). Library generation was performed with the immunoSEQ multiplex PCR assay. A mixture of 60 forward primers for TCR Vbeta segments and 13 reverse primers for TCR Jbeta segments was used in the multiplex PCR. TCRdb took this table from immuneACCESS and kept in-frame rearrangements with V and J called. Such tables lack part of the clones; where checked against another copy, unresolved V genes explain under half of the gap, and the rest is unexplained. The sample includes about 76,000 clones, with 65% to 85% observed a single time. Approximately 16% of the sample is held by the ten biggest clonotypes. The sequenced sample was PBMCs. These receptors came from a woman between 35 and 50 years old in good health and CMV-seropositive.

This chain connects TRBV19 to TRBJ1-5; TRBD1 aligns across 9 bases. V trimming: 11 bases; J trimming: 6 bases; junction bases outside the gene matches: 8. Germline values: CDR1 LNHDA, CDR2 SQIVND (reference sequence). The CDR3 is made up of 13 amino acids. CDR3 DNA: TGTGCCGTAGGACAGGGGTTGGTTCAGCCCCAGCATTTT. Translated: CAVGQGLVQPQHF.

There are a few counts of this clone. The CDR3 loop reads CASSLGDRVRGYTF. CDR3 nucleotide sequence: TGTGCCAGCAGCCTCGGGGACAGGGTGCGGGGCTACACCTTC. The V gene is TRBV5-6, the J gene TRBJ1-2; 9 positions agree with TRBD1. Unmatched junction bases numbered 9, after V lost 4 bases and J lost 8 bases. The length of the CDR3 is 14 residues. Germline CDR1 SGHDT, CDR2 YYEEEE.

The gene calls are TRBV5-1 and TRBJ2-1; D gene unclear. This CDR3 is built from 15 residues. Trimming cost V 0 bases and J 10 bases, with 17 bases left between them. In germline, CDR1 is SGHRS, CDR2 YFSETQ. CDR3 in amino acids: CASSLDAPRSGEQFF. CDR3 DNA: TGCGCCAGCAGCTTGGACGCTCCCCGTTCCGGGGAGCAGTTCTTC.

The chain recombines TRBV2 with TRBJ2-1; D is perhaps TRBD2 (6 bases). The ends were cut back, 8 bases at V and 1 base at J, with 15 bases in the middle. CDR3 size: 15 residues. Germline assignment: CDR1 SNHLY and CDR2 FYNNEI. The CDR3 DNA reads TGTGCCAGCTTGGGGGGAGCCCTTTCCTACAATGAGCAGTTCTTC. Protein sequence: CASLGGALSYNEQFF.

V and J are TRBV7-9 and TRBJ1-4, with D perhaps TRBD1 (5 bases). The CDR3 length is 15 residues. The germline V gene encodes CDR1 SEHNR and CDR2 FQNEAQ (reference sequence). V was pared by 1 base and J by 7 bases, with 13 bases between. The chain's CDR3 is CASSLGGTGGEKLFF. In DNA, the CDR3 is TGTGCCAGCAGCTTAGGTGGCACAGGCGGTGAAAAACTGTTTTTT.

CDR3 loop: CASSLRTGGGETEAFF. CDR3 DNA sequence: TGTGCCAGCAGCTTACGTACAGGGGGAGGGGAAACTGAAGCTTTCTTT. The rearrangement links TRBV7-6 to TRBJ1-1, with 8 bases aligning to TRBD1. The CDR3 loop spans 16 amino acids. Germline V gene sequence: CDR1 SGHVS, CDR2 FNYEAQ. Germline trimming cut 2 bases from V and 5 bases from J; bases unmatched to any gene: 10.

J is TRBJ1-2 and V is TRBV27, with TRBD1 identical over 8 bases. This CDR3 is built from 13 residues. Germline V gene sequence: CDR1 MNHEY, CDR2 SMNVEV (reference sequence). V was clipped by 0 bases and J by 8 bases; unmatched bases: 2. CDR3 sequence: CASSLSQGAGYTF. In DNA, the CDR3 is TGTGCCAGCAGTTTATCGCAGGGGGCAGGCTACACCTTC.

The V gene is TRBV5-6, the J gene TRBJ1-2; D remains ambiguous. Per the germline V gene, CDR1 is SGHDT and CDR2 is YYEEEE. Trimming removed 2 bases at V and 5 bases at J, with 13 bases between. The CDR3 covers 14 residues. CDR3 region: CASSLRGFGYGYTF. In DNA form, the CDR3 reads TGTGCCAGCAGCTTACGAGGGTTCGGGTATGGCTACACCTTC.

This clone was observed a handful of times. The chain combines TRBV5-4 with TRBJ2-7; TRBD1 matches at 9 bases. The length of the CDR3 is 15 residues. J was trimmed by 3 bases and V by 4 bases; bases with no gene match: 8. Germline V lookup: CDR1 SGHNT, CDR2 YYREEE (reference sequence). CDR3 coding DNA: TGTGCCAGCAGCCCCGGGACAGGGACTTTCTACGAGCAGTACTTC. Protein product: CASSPGTGTFYEQYF.

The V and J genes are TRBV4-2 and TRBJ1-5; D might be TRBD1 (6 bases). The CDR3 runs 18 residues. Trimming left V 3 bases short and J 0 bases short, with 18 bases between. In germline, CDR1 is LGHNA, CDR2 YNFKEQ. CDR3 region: CASSHSGQKPYSNQPQHF. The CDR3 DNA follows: TGTGCCAGCAGCCACTCCGGACAGAAACCCTATAGCAATCAGCCCCAGCATTTT.

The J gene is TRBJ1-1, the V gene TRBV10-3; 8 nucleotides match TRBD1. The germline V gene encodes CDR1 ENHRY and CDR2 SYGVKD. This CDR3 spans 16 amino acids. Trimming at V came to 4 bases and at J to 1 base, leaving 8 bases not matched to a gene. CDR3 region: CAISGGHRGGNTEAFF. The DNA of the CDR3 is TGTGCCATCAGTGGAGGCCACAGGGGGGGGAACACTGAAGCTTTCTTT.

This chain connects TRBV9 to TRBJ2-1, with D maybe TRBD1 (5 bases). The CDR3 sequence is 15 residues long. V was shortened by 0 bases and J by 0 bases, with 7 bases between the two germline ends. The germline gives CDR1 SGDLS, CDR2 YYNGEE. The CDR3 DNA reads TGTGCCAGCAGCGTAGTTACAGGCTCCTACAATGAGCAGTTCTTC. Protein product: CASSVVTGSYNEQFF.